The clone carrying this TCR beta chain was detected a few times. For TCR beta, libraries came from iRepertoire HTBI primers and Arm-PCR of CDR3 regions. TCRdb reprocessed the multiplex PCR reads via MiXCR and lists one record per CDR3 protein. The sample comprises roughly 250,000 distinct CDR3 sequences, around 19% of which are singletons, and 14% rests with the top ten. Time point in this sample: newly diagnosed GD, antithyroid drugs for less than 3 months. The authors made the TCR library using RNA they extracted from PBMCs. These data come from a study of regulatory T cells in long-lasting Graves disease. The same sample was also used in a study of T cells in Graves' hyperthyroidism and ophthalmopathy. From that report: Thyroid ultrasound, orbital computed tomography, clinical symptoms, and serum thyroxine and TRAb underpinned diagnoses. First-round RT-PCR with HTBI primers amplified the TCR CDR3 region. Expanded thyroid clonotypes (above 0.001) were mostly also found in blood.

The sequence was obtained from a woman in her 30s with Graves disease. Source: peripheral blood mononuclear cells (PBMCs), taken at new diagnosis, from a patient treated with antithyroid drugs.

This CDR3 is CASSRLSTGVRQETQYF. For the CDR3, the DNA is TGTGCCAGCTCACGATTATCGACAGGGGTCCGTCAAGAGACCCAGTACTTC. The V and J genes are TRBV18 and TRBJ2-5, with TRBD1 identical over 8 bases. CDR3 length: 17 residues. Germline CDR1 and CDR2: KGHSH and LQKENI. The ends lost 4 bases at V and 2 bases at J; junction bases unmatched: 12.